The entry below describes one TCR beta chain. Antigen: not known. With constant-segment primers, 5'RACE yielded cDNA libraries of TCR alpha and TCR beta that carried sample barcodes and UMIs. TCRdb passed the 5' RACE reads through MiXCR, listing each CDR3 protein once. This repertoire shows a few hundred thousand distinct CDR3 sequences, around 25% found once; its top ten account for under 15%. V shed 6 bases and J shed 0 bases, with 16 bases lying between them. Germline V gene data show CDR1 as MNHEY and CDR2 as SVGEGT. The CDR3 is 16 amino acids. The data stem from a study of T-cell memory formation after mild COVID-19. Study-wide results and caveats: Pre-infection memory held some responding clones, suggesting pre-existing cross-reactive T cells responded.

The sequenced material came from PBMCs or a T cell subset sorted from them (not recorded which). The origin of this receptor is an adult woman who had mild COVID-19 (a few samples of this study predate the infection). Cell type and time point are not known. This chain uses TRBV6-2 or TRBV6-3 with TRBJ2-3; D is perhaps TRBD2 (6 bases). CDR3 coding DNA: TGTGCCAGCAGGCTACTAGGCGGGACGAGCACAGATACGCAGTATTTT. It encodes CASRLLGGTSTDTQYF.